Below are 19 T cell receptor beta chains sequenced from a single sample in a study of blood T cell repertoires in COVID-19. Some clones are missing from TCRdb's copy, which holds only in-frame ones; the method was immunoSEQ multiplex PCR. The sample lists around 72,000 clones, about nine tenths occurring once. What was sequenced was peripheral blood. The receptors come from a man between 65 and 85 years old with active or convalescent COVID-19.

CDR3 nucleotide sequence: TGTGCCAGCAGTTCTCCCGGGGGGTTTAATTCACCCCTCCACTTT. Encoded protein: CASSSPGGFNSPLHF. The chain combines TRBV28 with TRBJ1-6; perhaps TRBD1 as D (5 bases). The CDR3 runs 15 residues. Per germline, CDR1 MDHEN and CDR2 SYDVKM. The V gene lost 4 bases and the J gene lost 6 bases, with 13 bases spanning the gap.

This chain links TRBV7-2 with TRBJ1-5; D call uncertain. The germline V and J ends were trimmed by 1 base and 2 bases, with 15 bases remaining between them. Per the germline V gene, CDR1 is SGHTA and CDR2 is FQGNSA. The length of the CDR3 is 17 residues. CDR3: CASSLGSQRWGNQPQHF. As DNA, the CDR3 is TGTGCCAGCAGCTTAGGGAGTCAACGATGGGGCAATCAGCCCCAGCATTTT.

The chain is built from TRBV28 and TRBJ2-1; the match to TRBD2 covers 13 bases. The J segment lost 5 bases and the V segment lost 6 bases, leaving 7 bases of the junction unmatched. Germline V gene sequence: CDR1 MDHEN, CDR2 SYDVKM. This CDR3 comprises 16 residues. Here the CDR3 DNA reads TGTGCCAGCAGAGGTGCCGGGACTAGCGGGGACAATGAGCAGTTCTTC. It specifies CASRGAGTSGDNEQFF. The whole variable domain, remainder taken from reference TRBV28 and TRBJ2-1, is DVKVTQSSRYLVKRTGEKVFLECVQDMDHENMFWYRQDPGLGLRLIYFSYDVKMKEKGDIPEGYSVSREKKERFSLILESASTNQTSMYLCASRGAGTSGDNEQFFGPGTRLTVL.

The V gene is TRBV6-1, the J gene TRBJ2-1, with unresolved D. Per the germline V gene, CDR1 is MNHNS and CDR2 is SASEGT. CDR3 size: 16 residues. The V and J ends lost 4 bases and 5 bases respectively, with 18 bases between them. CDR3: CASSGPSGRPHNEQFF. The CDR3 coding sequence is TGTGCCAGCAGTGGCCCTTCCGGCAGGCCTCACAATGAGCAGTTCTTC.

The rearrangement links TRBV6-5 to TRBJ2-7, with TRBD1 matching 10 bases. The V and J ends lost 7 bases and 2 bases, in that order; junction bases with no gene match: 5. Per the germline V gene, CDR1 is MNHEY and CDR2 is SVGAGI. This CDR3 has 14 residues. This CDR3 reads CASTRTGGTYEQYF. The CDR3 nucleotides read TGTGCCAGCACCCGGACAGGGGGAACCTACGAGCAGTACTTC.

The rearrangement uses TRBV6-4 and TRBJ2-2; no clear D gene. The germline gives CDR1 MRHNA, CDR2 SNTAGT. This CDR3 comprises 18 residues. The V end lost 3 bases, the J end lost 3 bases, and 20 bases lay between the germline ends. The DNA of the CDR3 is TGTGCCAGCAGTGAAGCCCCCTATGGTTCTACCTACACCGGGGAGCTGTTTTTT. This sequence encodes CASSEAPYGSTYTGELFF.

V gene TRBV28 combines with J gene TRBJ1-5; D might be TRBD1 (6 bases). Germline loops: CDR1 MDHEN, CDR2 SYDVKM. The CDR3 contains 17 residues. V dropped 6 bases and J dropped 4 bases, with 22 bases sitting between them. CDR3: CASSLTGGRGANQPQHF. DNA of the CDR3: TGTGCCAGCAGCCTTACTGGGGGCAGGGGCGCGAATCAGCCCCAGCATTTT.

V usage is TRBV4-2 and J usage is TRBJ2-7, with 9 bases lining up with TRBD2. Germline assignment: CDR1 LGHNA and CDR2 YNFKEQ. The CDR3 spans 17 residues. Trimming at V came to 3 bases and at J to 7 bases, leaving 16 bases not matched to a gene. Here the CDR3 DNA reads TGTGCCAGCAGCCATTCCCTAGCGGGAAGCTTATCTGGGGAGCAGTACTTC. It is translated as CASSHSLAGSLSGEQYF.

For the CDR3, the DNA is TGTGCCAGCCGTGAGACTAGCGGGACCGGGGAGCTGTTTTTT. Translating gives CASRETSGTGELFF. The rearrangement joins TRBV7-3 to TRBJ2-2, with 10 nucleotides matching TRBD2. The CDR3 totals 14 residues. CDR1 is SGHTA, CDR2 FQGTGA, per germline. The ends lost 8 bases at V and 5 bases at J; junction bases unmatched: 5. The entire variable domain, with the rest obtained from reference TRBV7-3 and TRBJ2-2, is as follows: GAGVSQTPSNKVTEKGKYVELRCDPISGHTALYWYRQSLGQGPEFLIYFQGTGAADDSGLPNDRFFAVRPEGSVSTLKIQRTERGDSAVYLCASRETSGTGELFFGEGSRLTVL.

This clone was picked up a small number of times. The DNA for the CDR3 is TGTGCCAGCAGTCCGAAGCTGGGACAGGGTAGGGGTTACGAGCAGTACTTC. Its protein product is CASSPKLGQGRGYEQYF. The chain recombines TRBV25-1 with TRBJ2-7; TRBD1 agrees at 9 bases. With V trimmed by 5 bases and J by 4 bases, 15 bases remained unmatched. This CDR3 has 17 amino acids. Germline assignment: CDR1 MGHDK and CDR2 SYGVNS.

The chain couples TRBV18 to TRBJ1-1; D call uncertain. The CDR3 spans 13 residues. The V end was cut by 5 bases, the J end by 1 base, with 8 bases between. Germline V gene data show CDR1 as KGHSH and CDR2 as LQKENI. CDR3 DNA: TGTGCCAGCTCAGGGCAGACGAACACTGAAGCTTTCTTT. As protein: CASSGQTNTEAFF.

In DNA form, the CDR3 reads TGTGCCAGCAGCGTAGGAGAACTAGCAGGGCAGTTCTTC. Encoded protein: CASSVGELAGQFF. The gene calls are TRBV9 and TRBJ2-1; TRBD2 might be the D (6 bases). In germline, CDR1 is SGDLS, CDR2 YYNGEE. This CDR3 region has 13 residues. With 0 bases removed from V and 12 bases from J, the gap between germline ends came to 13 bases. Supplemented by reference TRBV9 and TRBJ2-1, the full variable domain reads DSGVTQTPKHLITATGQRVTLRCSPRSGDLSVYWYQQSLDQGLQFLIQYYNGEERAKGNILERFSAQQFPDLHSELNLSSLELGDSALYFCASSVGELAGQFFGPGTRLTVL.

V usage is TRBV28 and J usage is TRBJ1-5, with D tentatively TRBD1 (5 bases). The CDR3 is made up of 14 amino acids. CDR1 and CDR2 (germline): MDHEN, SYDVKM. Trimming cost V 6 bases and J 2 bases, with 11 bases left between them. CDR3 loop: CASRTPGGNQPQHF. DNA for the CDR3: TGTGCCAGCAGAACTCCGGGGGGCAATCAGCCCCAGCATTTT.

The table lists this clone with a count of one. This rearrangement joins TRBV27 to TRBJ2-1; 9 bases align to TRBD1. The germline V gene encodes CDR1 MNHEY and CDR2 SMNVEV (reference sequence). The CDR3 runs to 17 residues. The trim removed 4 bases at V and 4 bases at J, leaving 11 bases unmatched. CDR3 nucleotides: TGTGCCAGCAGTTCGGAGGGGACAGGGAGGATGTACAATGAGCAGTTCTTC. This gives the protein CASSSEGTGRMYNEQFF.

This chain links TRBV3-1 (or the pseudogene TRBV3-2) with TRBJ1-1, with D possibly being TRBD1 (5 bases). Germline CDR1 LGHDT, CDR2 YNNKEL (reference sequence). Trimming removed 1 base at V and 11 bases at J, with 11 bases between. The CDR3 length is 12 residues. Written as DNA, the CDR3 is TGTGCCAGCAGCCAAGGGGGCCCCGGGGCTTTCTTT. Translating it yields CASSQGGPGAFF.

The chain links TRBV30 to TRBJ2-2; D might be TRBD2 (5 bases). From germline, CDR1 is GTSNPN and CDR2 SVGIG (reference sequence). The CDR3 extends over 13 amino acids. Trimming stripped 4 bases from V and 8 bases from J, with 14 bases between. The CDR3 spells CAWNGLATGELFF. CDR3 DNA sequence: TGTGCCTGGAATGGGCTAGCAACAGGGGAGCTGTTTTTT.

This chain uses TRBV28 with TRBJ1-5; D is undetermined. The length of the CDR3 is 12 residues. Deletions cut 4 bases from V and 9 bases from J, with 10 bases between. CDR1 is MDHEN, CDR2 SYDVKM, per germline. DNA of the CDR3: TGTGCCAGCAGTTCAACGAAGCGGCCCCAGCATTTT. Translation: CASSSTKRPQHF.

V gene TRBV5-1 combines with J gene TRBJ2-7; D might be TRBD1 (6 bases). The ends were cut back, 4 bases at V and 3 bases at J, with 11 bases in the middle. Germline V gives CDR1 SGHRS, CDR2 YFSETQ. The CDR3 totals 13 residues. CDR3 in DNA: TGCGCCAGCAGCCAAGGGACATTCTACGAGCAGTACTTC. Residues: CASSQGTFYEQYF.

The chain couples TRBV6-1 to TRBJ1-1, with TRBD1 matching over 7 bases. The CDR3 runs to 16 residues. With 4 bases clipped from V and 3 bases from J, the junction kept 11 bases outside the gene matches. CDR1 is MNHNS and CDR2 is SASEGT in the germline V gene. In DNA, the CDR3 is TGTGCCAGCAGTGGATACAGGGGTAGTAGAGACACTGAAGCTTTCTTT. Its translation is CASSGYRGSRDTEAFF.